The TCR beta chain under discussion was sequenced for a study of T-cell reconstitution after alpha-beta-depleted transplantation in children. The trim removed 1 base at V and 3 bases at J, leaving 2 bases unmatched. The V gene's germline CDR1 is MNHEY and CDR2 SMNVEV (reference sequence). The CDR3 is made up of 15 amino acids. During its preparation, the TCRbeta library received unique molecular identifiers. TCRdb re-derived calls from the PCR reads in MiXCR, one entry per CDR3 protein. Of hundreds of thousands of distinct CDR3 sequences listed, roughly 16% were seen once; the top ten hold under 30%. There are a few counts of this clonotype. Its antigen is as yet unknown. Study-level results: Expanded graft clones, several hundred of them, were reportedly the source of alpha-beta T cells about two months after transplant. For some patients, TCRbeta diversity was high at day 60 because of recipient T cells and thymic progenitors that survived. T-cell numbers and diversity one year post-transplant derived largely from freshly generated T cells.

The TCR originated in a boy less than two years old who had a stem cell transplant for Wiskott-Aldrich syndrome, so the T cells may come from the graft donor. The gene calls are TRBV27 and TRBJ2-2, with 7 bases aligning to TRBD1. Sequencing was performed on PBMCs, mostly from graft donor cells, taken 360 days after TCRalphabeta/CD19-depleted stem cell transplant. The CDR3 sequence is CASSLYQGDTGELFF. The CDR3 bases are TGTGCCAGCAGTTTATACCAGGGGGACACCGGGGAGCTGTTTTTT.